This entry features one T cell receptor beta chain sequence. The CDR3 extends over 11 amino acids. Per germline, CDR1 SQVTM and CDR2 ANQGSEA. Trimming shortened V by 7 bases and J by 8 bases, and 14 bases separated the two germline ends. The data derive from a study of cytomegalovirus exposure and HLA in healthy donors. PCR used 60 Vbeta primers and 13 Jbeta primers. Generated by immunoSEQ multiplex PCR, the TCRdb table keeps only in-frame clones and is missing some. The data contain around 96,000 clones, about 75% of them singletons. This rearrangement joins TRBV29-1 to TRBJ1-2; tentatively, D is TRBD1 (5 bases). Sequencing used PBMCs. The clonotype was recovered from a man aged 25-45 years in good health and CMV-seropositive. The CDR3 loop is CSASGFGGYTF. DNA of the CDR3: TGCAGCGCCTCAGGGTTCGGGGGCTACACCTTC.